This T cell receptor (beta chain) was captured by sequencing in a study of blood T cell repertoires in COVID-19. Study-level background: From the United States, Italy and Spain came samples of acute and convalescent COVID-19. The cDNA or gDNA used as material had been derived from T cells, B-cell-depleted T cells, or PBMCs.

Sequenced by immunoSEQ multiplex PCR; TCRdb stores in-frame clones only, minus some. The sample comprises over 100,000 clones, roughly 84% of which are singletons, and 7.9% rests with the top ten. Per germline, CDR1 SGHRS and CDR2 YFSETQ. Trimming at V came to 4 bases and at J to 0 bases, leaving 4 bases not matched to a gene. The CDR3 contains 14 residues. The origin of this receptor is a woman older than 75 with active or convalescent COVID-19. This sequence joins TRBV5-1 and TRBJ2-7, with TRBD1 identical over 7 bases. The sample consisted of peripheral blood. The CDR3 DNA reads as TGCGCCAGCAGCACTGGGACAGCCTCCTACGAGCAGTACTTC. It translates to CASSTGTASYEQYF.